Below are 19 T cell receptor beta chains sequenced from a single sample in a study of vaccination and CD4 T cells after COVID-19 (dated by TCRdb to between 2020 and 2023). Antigens of these TCRs are unknown. This sample's treatment or condition label indicates: approximately 11-day PBMC culture with coronavirus spike peptide pools or control peptides (ViraFEST assay). Receptor amplification or capture employed PCR. These reads were obtained on an Illumina iSeq 100. TCR sequencing of DNA from cultured CD4+ T cells used the Oncomine TCR Beta short-read assay at the Johns Hopkins FTIC core. TCRdb reran the public reads through fastp at Q25 and MiXCR, keeping productive beta chains. Rows matching on CDR3 protein sequence are summarized as one entry with the most common DNA and genes. Present in this sample are more than 10,000 distinct CDR3 sequences, approximately 79% of which were seen just once. The ten largest clones add up to roughly 27% of the sample.

Sequenced sample: CD4+ T cells from blood, cultured in vitro. The receptor set was obtained from a human donor who had recovered from COVID-19.

This chain joins TRBV20-1 and TRBJ2-5; weak D call: TRBD2 (6 bases). The germline V gene encodes CDR1 DFQATT and CDR2 SNEGSKA (reference sequence). The CDR3 totals 15 residues. Trimming left V 5 bases short and J 4 bases short, with 20 bases between. CDR3 sequence reads: CSARLPPGRGETQYF. DNA of the CDR3: TGCAGTGCTCGACTCCCTCCCGGGAGAGGAGAGACCCAGTACTTC.

The V and J genes are TRBV30 and TRBJ1-1; D unclear. Germline loops: CDR1 GTSNPN, CDR2 SVGIG (reference sequence). The CDR3 totals 12 residues. Deletions cut 0 bases from V and 6 bases from J, with 8 bases between. In DNA, the CDR3 is TGTGCCTGGAGTGTAAACAAAGCTGAAGCTTTCTTT. Translated, it gives CAWSVNKAEAFF.

The CDR3 DNA reads as TGTGCCAGCAGGAATTTACGGGGGCCAGGGGTCGAGCAGTACTTC. Protein: CASRNLRGPGVEQYF. The chain uses TRBV6-1 and TRBJ2-7; perhaps D is TRBD1 or TRBD2 (6 bases each). Germline V gene sequence: CDR1 MNHNS, CDR2 SASEGT. The CDR3 loop spans 15 amino acids. With 6 bases removed from V and 6 bases from J, the gap between germline ends came to 21 bases.

This chain connects TRBV10-3 to TRBJ2-1, with 9 bases fitting TRBD1. V was pared by 6 bases and J by 6 bases, with 3 bases of the junction left unmatched. This CDR3 spans 13 amino acids. Germline V lookup: CDR1 ENHRY, CDR2 SYGVKD. The chain's CDR3 is CAIRNRGPNEQFF. Here the CDR3 DNA reads TGTGCCATCAGGAACAGGGGGCCCAATGAGCAGTTCTTC.

The chain employs TRBV20-1 and TRBJ1-6; TRBD1 might be the D (5 bases). The V gene's germline CDR1 is DFQATT and CDR2 SNEGSKA (reference sequence). The CDR3 contains 17 residues. The germline V and J ends were trimmed by 2 bases and 0 bases, with 14 bases remaining between them. CDR3 bases: TGCAGTGCTAGACCTGTTACAGGAGTCTCCTATAATTCACCCCTCCACTTT. Its translation: CSARPVTGVSYNSPLHF.

The chain combines TRBV2 with TRBJ1-2; D remains unclear. This CDR3 has 11 amino acids. The germline gives CDR1 SNHLY, CDR2 FYNNEI. The V end was cut by 4 bases, the J end by 3 bases, with 3 bases between. The CDR3 loop reads CASSGHYGYTF. CDR3 bases: TGTGCCAGCAGTGGCCACTATGGCTACACCTTC. The full variable domain, rest sourced from reference TRBV2 and TRBJ1-2, is EPEVTQTPSHQVTQMGQEVILRCVPISNHLYFYWYRQILGQKVEFLVSFYNNEISEKSEIFDDQFSVERPDGSNFTLKIRSTKLEDSAMYFCASSGHYGYTFGSGTRLTVV.

The V call is TRBV27, the J call TRBJ2-5, with 9 bases identical to TRBD1. The germline V gene encodes CDR1 MNHEY and CDR2 SMNVEV (reference sequence). This CDR3 is built from 15 residues. Unmatched junction bases numbered 10, after V lost 4 bases and J lost 7 bases. This CDR3 reads CASSSMGQGEGTQYF. In DNA form, the CDR3 reads TGTGCCAGCAGTTCCATGGGACAGGGAGAGGGGACCCAGTACTTC.

There are a few counts of this clonotype. The J gene is TRBJ1-2, the V gene TRBV20-1, with D hard to call. Germline CDR1 DFQATT, CDR2 SNEGSKA (reference sequence). This CDR3 is 12 amino acids long. V lost 4 bases and J 4 bases, leaving 10 bases between the germline ends. In DNA form, the CDR3 reads TGCAGTGCTACCCCACAAGCCTATGGCTACACCTTC. Amino acid sequence: CSATPQAYGYTF.

A few counts support this clonotype. The rearrangement joins TRBV7-2 to TRBJ1-2; possibly TRBD1 for D (5 bases). Trimming removed 3 bases at V and 8 bases at J, with 13 bases between. Germline V gives CDR1 SGHTA, CDR2 FQGNSA. The CDR3 has 13 amino acids. CDR3 nucleotides: TGTGCCAGCAGCTTGCTAAGGGGCGGGGGCTACACCTTC. This translates into CASSLLRGGGYTF.

The rearrangement links TRBV4-3 to TRBJ1-1, with unresolved D. Germline values: CDR1 LGHNA, CDR2 YSLEER. V was clipped by 2 bases and J by 0 bases, with 7 bases between them. This CDR3 has 14 amino acids. Written as DNA, the CDR3 is TGCGCCAGCAGCCAAAGGCGTTTGAACACTGAAGCTTTCTTT. Its protein is CASSQRRLNTEAFF.

The chain uses TRBV20-1 and TRBJ2-7; 11 bases are a match to TRBD2. Germline loops: CDR1 DFQATT, CDR2 SNEGSKA (reference sequence). The V segment lost 4 bases and the J segment 3 bases; nucleotides outside the gene matches: 14. This CDR3 region has 17 residues. CDR3 DNA sequence: TGCAGTGCTACGGACAGCTATAGCGGGAGGGCTCGCTACGAGCAGTACTTC. Protein sequence: CSATDSYSGRARYEQYF.

The gene calls are TRBV6-1 and TRBJ2-1; D is undetermined. The V gene's germline CDR1 is MNHNS and CDR2 SASEGT. There are 15 residues in the CDR3. Trimming cost V 6 bases and J 0 bases, with 12 bases left between them. The CDR3 region is CASRVPRSSYNEQFF. Here the CDR3 DNA reads TGTGCCAGCAGGGTCCCGAGAAGCTCCTACAATGAGCAGTTCTTC.

The chain combines TRBV20-1 with TRBJ1-6; 7 bases agree with TRBD1. Trimming removed 3 bases from V and 8 bases from J; junction bases left unmatched: 4. The CDR3 has 13 residues. In germline, CDR1 is DFQATT, CDR2 SNEGSKA (reference sequence). CDR3 DNA: TGCAGTGCTAGTAGCCAGGGGGATTCACCCCTCCACTTT. Translating it yields CSASSQGDSPLHF.

This chain connects TRBV7-2 to TRBJ2-3; TRBD2 agrees at 8 bases. J was trimmed by 0 bases and V by 6 bases; bases with no gene match: 11. Germline CDR1 reads SGHTA; CDR2 reads FQGNSA. This CDR3 has 17 residues. CDR3 sequence reads: CASSSGYRGGSTDTQYF. DNA of the CDR3: TGTGCCAGCAGTTCAGGGTATCGGGGGGGTAGCACAGATACGCAGTATTTT.

V gene TRBV7-8 combines with J gene TRBJ1-5; 9 bases map to TRBD1. V lost 5 bases, J lost 1 base, and 6 bases stayed unmatched. This CDR3 has 16 amino acids. CDR1 SGHVS and CDR2 FQNEAQ come from the germline V gene. The CDR3 DNA follows: TGTGCCAGCAGCCCGCGGACAGGGGAGAGCAATCAGCCCCAGCATTTT. As protein: CASSPRTGESNQPQHF. The full variable domain, rest sourced from reference TRBV7-8 and TRBJ1-5, is GAGVSQSPRYKVAKRGQDVALRCDPISGHVSLFWYQQALGQGPEFLTYFQNEAQLDKSGLPSDRFFAERPEGSVSTLKIQRTQQEDSAVYLCASSPRTGESNQPQHFGDGTRLSIL.

This clonotype was counted once. The chain has TRBV30 and TRBJ1-1; D call uncertain. The V gene lost 0 bases and the J gene lost 1 base, with 9 bases spanning the gap. This CDR3 contains 14 residues. The V gene's germline CDR1 is GTSNPN and CDR2 SVGIG (reference sequence). DNA of the CDR3: TGTGCCTGGAGTGTTCATTCCGGGAACACTGAAGCTTTCTTT. As protein: CAWSVHSGNTEAFF. Full variable domain (outside the CDR3, taken from reference TRBV30 and TRBJ1-1): SQTIHQWPATLVQPVGSPLSLECTVEGTSNPNLYWYRQAAGRGLQLLFYSVGIGQISSEVPQNLSASRPQDRQFILSSKKLLLSDSGFYLCAWSVHSGNTEAFFGQGTRLTVV.

The J gene is TRBJ2-7, the V gene TRBV29-1; D not resolved. Germline V CDR1 and CDR2: SQVTM, ANQGSEA. This CDR3 is built from 12 residues. V shed 7 bases and J shed 2 bases, with 12 bases lying between them. The CDR3, as DNA: TGCAGCGGCCTCACACAAGCCTACGAGCAGTACTTC. Translation gives CSGLTQAYEQYF.

V usage is TRBV20-1 and J usage is TRBJ2-1, with 15 bases aligning to TRBD2. There are 14 residues in the CDR3. The germline gives CDR1 DFQATT, CDR2 SNEGSKA (reference sequence). Here the CDR3 DNA reads TGCAGCGCGGCGGGACTAGCGGGAGGCAATGAGCAGTTCTTC. It codes for CSAAGLAGGNEQFF.

This chain connects TRBV6-2 or TRBV6-3 to TRBJ1-1; D not resolved. Germline V gives CDR1 MNHEY, CDR2 SVGEGT. This CDR3 is built from 13 residues. The V end was cut by 2 bases, the J end by 1 base, with 5 bases between. CDR3 nucleotides: TGTGCCAGCAGTTACAGCGAGAACACTGAAGCTTTCTTT. It encodes CASSYSENTEAFF.